The 10 T cell receptor beta chains presented below share a single source sample, sequenced in a study of cytomegalovirus exposure and HLA in healthy donors. The PCR was carried out with 60 Vbeta primers and 13 Jbeta primers. The method was immunoSEQ multiplex PCR; TCRdb's version includes in-frame clones alone and lacks a portion of them. This repertoire shows 95,000 to 110,000 clones, approximately 76% found once; its top ten account for about 2.3%. Material: PBMCs. Receptor source: a man in his late teens or twenties in good health and CMV-seronegative.

This chain connects TRBV4-2 to TRBJ1-1; weak D call: TRBD1 (5 bases). V was shortened by 1 base and J by 3 bases, with 9 bases between the two germline ends. CDR3 length: 14 amino acids. CDR1 and CDR2 (germline): LGHNA, YNFKEQ. The CDR3 DNA sequence: TGTGCCAGCAGCCAAGCCAGGGCTTACACTGAAGCTTTCTTT. As protein: CASSQARAYTEAFF.

The CDR3, as DNA: TGCGCCAGCAGCTTGGGGTTAGCGCAGTACAATGAGCAGTTCTTC. Its protein is CASSLGLAQYNEQFF. This chain connects TRBV5-1 to TRBJ2-1; D is perhaps TRBD2 (5 bases). Germline CDR1 and CDR2: SGHRS and YFSETQ. The CDR3 is 15 amino acids. Trimming shortened V by 0 bases and J by 4 bases, and 11 bases separated the two germline ends.

The CDR3 DNA reads as TGCAGCGTTGAAGATCAGGGGGGCGACGGCTACACCTTC. Residues: CSVEDQGGDGYTF. This rearrangement joins TRBV29-1 to TRBJ1-2; 7 nucleotides match TRBD1. With V trimmed by 0 bases and J by 8 bases, 6 bases remained unmatched. CDR1 is SQVTM, CDR2 ANQGSEA, per germline. This CDR3 region has 13 residues.

The J gene is TRBJ2-1, the V gene TRBV19; D call uncertain. Germline lookup yields CDR1 LNHDA and CDR2 SQIVND (reference sequence). The CDR3 contains 13 residues. The V end lost 4 bases, the J end lost 4 bases, and 8 bases lay between the germline ends. The CDR3 sequence is CASSRAVYNEQFF. CDR3 bases: TGTGCCAGTAGTAGGGCAGTTTACAATGAGCAGTTCTTC.

About this clone itself: The junction shows a germline mismatch at one end, possibly a read error. V and J are TRBV23-1 and TRBJ1-6; D gene ambiguous. TRBV23-1 is an ORF, with its function uncertain. The CDR3 contains 8 residues. The CDR3 DNA sequence: TGCGCCAGCAGTCACGGGTTTTTT. Translation gives CASSHGFF.

The genes are TRBV6-1 and TRBJ2-3; D remains ambiguous. Germline CDR1 and CDR2: MNHNS and SASEGT. CDR3 length equals 16 residues. V lost 3 bases, J lost 5 bases, and 18 bases lay in between. This chain's CDR3 is CASSDRVNPAVDTQYF. The CDR3 region has the DNA TGTGCCAGCAGTGACCGGGTCAACCCGGCGGTAGATACGCAGTATTTT.

The CDR3, as DNA: TGTGCCAGCAGTTCGACAGGGGCTGGCTACACCTTC. It encodes CASSSTGAGYTF. This chain connects TRBV7-2 to TRBJ1-2; the match to TRBD1 covers 8 bases. Trimming cost V 6 bases and J 7 bases; bases outside gene matches: 4. The CDR3 contains 12 residues. The V gene's germline CDR1 is SGHTA and CDR2 FQGNSA.

This clone has a single count. For the CDR3, the DNA is TGTGCCAGCAGTGACTCTGGACAGGGATCAGATACGCAGTATTTT. It translates to CASSDSGQGSDTQYF. The chain employs TRBV6-4 and TRBJ2-3; TRBD1 aligns across 8 bases. With 0 bases clipped from V and 4 bases from J, the junction kept 3 bases outside the gene matches. The germline CDR1 and CDR2 sequences are MRHNA and SNTAGT. CDR3 length: 15 amino acids.

This clone was seen many times. The J gene is TRBJ2-6, the V gene TRBV4-3; possible D gene TRBD2, 5 bases. The CDR3 is made up of 16 amino acids. Looked up from germline, CDR1 is LGHNA and CDR2 is YSLEER. The V and J ends lost 1 base and 1 base respectively, with 8 bases between them. Written as DNA, the CDR3 is TGCGCCAGCAGCCAAGGCCCGGGGTCTGGGGCCAACGTCCTGACTTTC. This codes for CASSQGPGSGANVLTF.

V gene TRBV4-2 combines with J gene TRBJ2-3; the match to TRBD1 covers 9 bases. With V trimmed by 2 bases and J by 2 bases, 2 bases remained unmatched. Germline V gives CDR1 LGHNA, CDR2 YNFKEQ. The CDR3 sequence is 15 residues long. DNA for the CDR3: TGTGCCAGCAGCCAAACAGGGGGCTACACAGATACGCAGTATTTT. Amino acid sequence: CASSQTGGYTDTQYF.